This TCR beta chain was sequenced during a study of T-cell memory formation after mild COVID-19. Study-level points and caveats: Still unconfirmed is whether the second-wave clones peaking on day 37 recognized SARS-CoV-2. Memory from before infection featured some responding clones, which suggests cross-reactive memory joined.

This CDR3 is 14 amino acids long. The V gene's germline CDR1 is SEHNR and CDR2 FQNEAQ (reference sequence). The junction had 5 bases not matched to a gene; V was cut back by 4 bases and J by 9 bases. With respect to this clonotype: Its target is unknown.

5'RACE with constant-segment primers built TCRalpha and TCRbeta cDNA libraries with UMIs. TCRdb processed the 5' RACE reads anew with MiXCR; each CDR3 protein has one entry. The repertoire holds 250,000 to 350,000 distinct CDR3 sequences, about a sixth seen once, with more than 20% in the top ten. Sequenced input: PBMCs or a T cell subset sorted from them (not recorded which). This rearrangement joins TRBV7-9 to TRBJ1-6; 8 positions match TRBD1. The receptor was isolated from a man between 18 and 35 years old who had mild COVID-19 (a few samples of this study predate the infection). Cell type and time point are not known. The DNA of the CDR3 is TGTGCCAGCAGCTCGGACAGGGTTTTTTCACCCCTCCACTTT. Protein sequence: CASSSDRVFSPLHF.